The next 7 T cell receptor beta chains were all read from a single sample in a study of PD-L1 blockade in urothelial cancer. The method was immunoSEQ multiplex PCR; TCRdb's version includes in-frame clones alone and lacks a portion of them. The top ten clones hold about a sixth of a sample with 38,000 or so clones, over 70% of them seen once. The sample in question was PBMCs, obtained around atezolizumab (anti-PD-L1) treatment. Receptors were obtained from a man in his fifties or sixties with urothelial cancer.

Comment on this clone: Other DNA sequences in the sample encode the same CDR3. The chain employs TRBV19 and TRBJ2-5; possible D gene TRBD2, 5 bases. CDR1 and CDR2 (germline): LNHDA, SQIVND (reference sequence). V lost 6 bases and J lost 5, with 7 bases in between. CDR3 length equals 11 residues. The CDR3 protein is CASSPGETQYF. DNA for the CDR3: TGTGCCAGTAGCCCGGGGGAGACCCAGTACTTC.

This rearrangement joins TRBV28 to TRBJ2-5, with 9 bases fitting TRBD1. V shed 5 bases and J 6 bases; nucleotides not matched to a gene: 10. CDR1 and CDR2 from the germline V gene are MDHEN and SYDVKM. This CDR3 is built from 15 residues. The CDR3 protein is CASSPSDRGGQTQYF. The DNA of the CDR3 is TGTGCCAGCAGTCCGTCGGACAGGGGAGGGCAGACCCAGTACTTC.

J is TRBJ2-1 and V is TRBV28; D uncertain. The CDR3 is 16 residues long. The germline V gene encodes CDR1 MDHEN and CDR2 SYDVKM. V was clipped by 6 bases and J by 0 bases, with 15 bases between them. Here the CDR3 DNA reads TGTGCCAGCAGGCCGCATCAGGAAAGCTCCTACAATGAGCAGTTCTTC. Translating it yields CASRPHQESSYNEQFF.

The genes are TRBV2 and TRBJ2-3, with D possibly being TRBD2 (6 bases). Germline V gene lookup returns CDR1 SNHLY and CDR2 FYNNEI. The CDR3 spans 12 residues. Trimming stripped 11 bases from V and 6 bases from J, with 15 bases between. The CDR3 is CASGGDGDTQYF. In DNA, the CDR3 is TGTGCCTCAGGCGGGGACGGGGATACGCAGTATTTT.

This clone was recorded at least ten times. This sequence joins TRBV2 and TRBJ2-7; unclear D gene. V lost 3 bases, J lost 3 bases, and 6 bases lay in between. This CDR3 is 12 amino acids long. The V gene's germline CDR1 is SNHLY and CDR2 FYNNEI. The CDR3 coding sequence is TGTGCCAGCAGTGACGGGTTCTACGAGCAGTACTTC. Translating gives CASSDGFYEQYF.

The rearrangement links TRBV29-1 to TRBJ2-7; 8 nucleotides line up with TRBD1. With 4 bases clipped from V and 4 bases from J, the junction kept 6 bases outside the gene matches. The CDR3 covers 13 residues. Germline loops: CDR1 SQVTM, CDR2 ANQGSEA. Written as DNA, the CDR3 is TGCAGCGTTGGGCAGGGGGCGCGGTACGAGCAGTACTTC. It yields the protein CSVGQGARYEQYF.

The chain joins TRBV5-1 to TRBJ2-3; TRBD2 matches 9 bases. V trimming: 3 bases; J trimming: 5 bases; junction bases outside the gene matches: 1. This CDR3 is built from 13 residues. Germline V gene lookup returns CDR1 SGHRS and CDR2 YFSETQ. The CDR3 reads CASSSSGKDTQYF. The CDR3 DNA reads TGCGCCAGCAGCTCTAGCGGGAAAGATACGCAGTATTTT.